This T cell receptor beta chain was found in a study of shared clonotypes between healthy human individuals. Study results and caveats: Represented genetic and exposure-history diversity was restricted by having few donors.

It was on ten immunoSEQ deep assay plates that unsorted PBMC DNA was sequenced. Profiled with immunoSEQ multiplex PCR; TCRdb holds only in-frame clones, not every one. The sample lists about 480,000 clones; 60% to 85% were seen once. Remarks on this clone: Its antigen is undetermined.

This CDR3 spans 16 amino acids. The germline CDR1 and CDR2 sequences are MRHNA and SNTAGT. V lost 0 bases, J lost 4 bases, and 13 bases lay in between. The sample consisted of PBMCs. This rearrangement joins TRBV6-4 to TRBJ1-5; D call uncertain. This receptor was identified in a woman between 35 and 50 years old in good health. Some clones in this sample may be carry-over from other donors' samples. The CDR3 nucleotides read TGTGCCAGCAGTGACTCATCTAGGCGGGGAAATCAGCCCCAGCATTTT. Amino acid sequence: CASSDSSRRGNQPQHF.